This T cell receptor (beta chain) derives from a study of PD-1 blockade in classical Hodgkin lymphoma. Findings and caveats of the study: Significantly greater TCR diversity emerged by C4D1 in CD4+ cells but not CD8+ cells.

Exposure to brentuximab vedotin varied, and each patient had relapsed following autologous stem cell transplantation. Researchers report purifying CD4+ T cells from thawed PBMCs by magnetic negative selection. TCRdb's table, derived via immunoSEQ multiplex PCR, lists solely in-frame clones and lacks some. The repertoire holds roughly 31,000 clones, 85% seen once, with 2% to 2.5% in the top ten. This clone showed up just once. The target antigen is unknown. The sequenced sample was CD4+ T cells from blood, obtained at baseline. This clonotype originated in a human donor with classical Hodgkin lymphoma.

This CDR3 is CAWKVAGGPDTQYF. The CDR3 region has the DNA TGTGCCTGGAAAGTAGCGGGAGGCCCAGATACGCAGTATTTT. The genes are TRBV30 and TRBJ2-3, with TRBD2 matching over 10 bases. This CDR3 is 14 amino acids long. J was trimmed by 4 bases and V by 4 bases; bases with no gene match: 5. Germline CDR1 and CDR2: GTSNPN and SVGIG (reference sequence).